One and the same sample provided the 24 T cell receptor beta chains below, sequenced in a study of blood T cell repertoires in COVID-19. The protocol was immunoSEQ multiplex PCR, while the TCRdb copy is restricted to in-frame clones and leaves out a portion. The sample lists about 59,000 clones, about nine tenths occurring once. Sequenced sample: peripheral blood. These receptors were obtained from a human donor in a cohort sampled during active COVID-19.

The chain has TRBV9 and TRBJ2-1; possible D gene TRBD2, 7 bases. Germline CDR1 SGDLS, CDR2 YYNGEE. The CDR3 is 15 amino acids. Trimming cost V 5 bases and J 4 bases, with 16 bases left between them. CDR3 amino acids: CASSVWGGAYNEQFF. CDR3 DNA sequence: TGTGCCAGCAGTGTGTGGGGGGGCGCTTACAATGAGCAGTTCTTC.

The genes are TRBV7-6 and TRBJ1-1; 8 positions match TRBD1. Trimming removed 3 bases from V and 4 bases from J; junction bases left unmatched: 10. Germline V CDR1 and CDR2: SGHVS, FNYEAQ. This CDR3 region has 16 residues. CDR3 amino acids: CASSFSTGAFSTEAFF. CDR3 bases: TGTGCCAGCAGCTTTTCGACAGGGGCATTTTCCACTGAAGCTTTCTTT.

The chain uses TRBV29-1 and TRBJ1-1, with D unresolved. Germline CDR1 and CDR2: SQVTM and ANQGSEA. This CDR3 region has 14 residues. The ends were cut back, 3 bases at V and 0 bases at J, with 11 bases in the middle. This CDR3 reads CSVDPAGMNTEAFF. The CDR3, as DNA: TGCAGCGTTGACCCTGCGGGCATGAACACTGAAGCTTTCTTT.

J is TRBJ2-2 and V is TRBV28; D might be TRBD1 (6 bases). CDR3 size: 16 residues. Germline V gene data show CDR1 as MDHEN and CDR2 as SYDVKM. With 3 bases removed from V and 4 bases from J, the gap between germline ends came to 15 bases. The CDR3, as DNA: TGTGCCAGCAGTTTTTCCCTAGTCAGGGGCACCGGGGAGCTGTTTTTT. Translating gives CASSFSLVRGTGELFF. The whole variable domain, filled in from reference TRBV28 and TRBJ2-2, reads DVKVTQSSRYLVKRTGEKVFLECVQDMDHENMFWYRQDPGLGLRLIYFSYDVKMKEKGDIPEGYSVSREKKERFSLILESASTNQTSMYLCASSFSLVRGTGELFFGEGSRLTVL.

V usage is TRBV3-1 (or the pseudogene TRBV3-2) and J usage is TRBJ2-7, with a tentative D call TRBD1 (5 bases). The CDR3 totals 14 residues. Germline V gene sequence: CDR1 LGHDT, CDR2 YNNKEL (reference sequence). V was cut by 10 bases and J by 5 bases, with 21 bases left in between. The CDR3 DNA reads TGTGCCAAACCGACAGCTTGTTCGCCGGACGAGCAGTACTTC. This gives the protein CAKPTACSPDEQYF.

The CDR3 DNA follows: TGTGCCAGCAGTGACCAGGTCGGCTCTGGAAACACCATATATTTT. Its protein product is CASSDQVGSGNTIYF. The J gene is TRBJ1-3, the V gene TRBV2; D is ambiguous. The germline gives CDR1 SNHLY, CDR2 FYNNEI. V was cut by 3 bases and J by 0 bases, with 9 bases left in between. The CDR3 runs 15 residues.

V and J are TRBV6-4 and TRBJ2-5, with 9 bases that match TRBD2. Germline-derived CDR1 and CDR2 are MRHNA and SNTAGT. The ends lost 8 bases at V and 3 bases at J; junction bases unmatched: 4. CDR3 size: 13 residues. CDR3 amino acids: CASSRTSEETQYF. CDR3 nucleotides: TGTGCCAGCTCCCGGACTAGCGAAGAGACCCAGTACTTC.

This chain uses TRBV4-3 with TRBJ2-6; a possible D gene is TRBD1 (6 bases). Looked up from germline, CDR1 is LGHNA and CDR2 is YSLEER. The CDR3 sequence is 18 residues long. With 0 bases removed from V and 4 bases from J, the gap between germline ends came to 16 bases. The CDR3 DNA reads TGCGCCAGCAGCCAAGAATGGGGACATTATCTCGGGGCCAACGTCCTGACTTTC. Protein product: CASSQEWGHYLGANVLTF.

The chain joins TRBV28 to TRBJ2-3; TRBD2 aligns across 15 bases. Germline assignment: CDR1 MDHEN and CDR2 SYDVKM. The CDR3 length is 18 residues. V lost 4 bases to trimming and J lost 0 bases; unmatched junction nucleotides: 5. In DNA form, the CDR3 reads TGTGCCAGCAGTTCTCGGACTAGCGGGAGGGTGAGCACAGATACGCAGTATTTT. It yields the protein CASSSRTSGRVSTDTQYF.

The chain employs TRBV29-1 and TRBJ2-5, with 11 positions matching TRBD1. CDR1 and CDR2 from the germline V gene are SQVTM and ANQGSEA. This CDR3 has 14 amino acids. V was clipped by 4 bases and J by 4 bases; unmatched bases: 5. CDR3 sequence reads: CSVVEDRGRETQYF. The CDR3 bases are TGCAGCGTTGTAGAGGACAGGGGGCGAGAGACCCAGTACTTC.

As DNA, the CDR3 is TGCGCCAGCAGCTTGGGGAGCGTCTCCTACGAGCAGTACTTC. This codes for CASSLGSVSYEQYF. The chain couples TRBV5-1 to TRBJ2-7, with D uncertain. The CDR3 has 14 amino acids. CDR1 SGHRS and CDR2 YFSETQ come from the germline V gene. The V end was cut by 0 bases, the J end by 0 bases, with 7 bases between.

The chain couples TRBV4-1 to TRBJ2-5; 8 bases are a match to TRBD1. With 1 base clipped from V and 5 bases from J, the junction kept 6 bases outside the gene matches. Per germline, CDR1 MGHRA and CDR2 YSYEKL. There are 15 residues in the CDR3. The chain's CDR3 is CASSQAGQARETQYF. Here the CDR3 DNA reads TGCGCCAGCAGCCAAGCGGGACAGGCCCGGGAGACCCAGTACTTC.

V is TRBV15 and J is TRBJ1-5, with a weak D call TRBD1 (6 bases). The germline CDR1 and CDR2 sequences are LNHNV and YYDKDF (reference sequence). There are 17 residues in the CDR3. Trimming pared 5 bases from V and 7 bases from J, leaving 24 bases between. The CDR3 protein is CATSGLPRGAREQPQHF. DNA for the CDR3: TGTGCCACCAGCGGGTTGCCGCGGGGGGCGAGAGAACAGCCCCAGCATTTT.

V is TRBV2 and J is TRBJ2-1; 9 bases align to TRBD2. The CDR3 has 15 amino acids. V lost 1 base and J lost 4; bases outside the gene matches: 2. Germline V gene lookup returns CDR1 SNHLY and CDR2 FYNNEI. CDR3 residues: CASSEVTSGYNEQFF. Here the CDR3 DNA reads TGTGCCAGCAGTGAAGTGACTAGCGGATACAATGAGCAGTTCTTC.

The CDR3 is CASSQDAGTSGTLAKNIQYF. Written as DNA, the CDR3 is TGTGCCAGCAGCCAAGACGCCGGGACTAGCGGGACCCTAGCCAAAAACATTCAGTACTTC. The V and J genes are TRBV4-2 and TRBJ2-4; 13 bases align to TRBD2. The J segment lost 0 bases and the V segment lost 0 bases, leaving 8 bases of the junction unmatched. Germline-derived CDR1 and CDR2 are LGHNA and YNFKEQ. The CDR3 has 20 residues.

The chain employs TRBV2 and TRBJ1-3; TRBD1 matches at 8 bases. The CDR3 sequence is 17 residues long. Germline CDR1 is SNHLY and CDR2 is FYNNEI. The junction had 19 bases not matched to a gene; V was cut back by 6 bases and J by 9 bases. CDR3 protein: CASSGTSADRARSTIYF. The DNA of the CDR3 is TGTGCCAGCAGCGGAACTTCCGCGGACAGGGCGCGGAGCACCATATATTTT.

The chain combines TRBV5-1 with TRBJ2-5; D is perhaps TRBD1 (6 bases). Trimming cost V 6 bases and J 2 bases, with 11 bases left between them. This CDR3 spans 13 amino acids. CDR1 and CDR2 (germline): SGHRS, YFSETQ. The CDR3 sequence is CASKVGTQETQYF. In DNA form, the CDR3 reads TGCGCCAGCAAGGTGGGGACACAAGAGACCCAGTACTTC.

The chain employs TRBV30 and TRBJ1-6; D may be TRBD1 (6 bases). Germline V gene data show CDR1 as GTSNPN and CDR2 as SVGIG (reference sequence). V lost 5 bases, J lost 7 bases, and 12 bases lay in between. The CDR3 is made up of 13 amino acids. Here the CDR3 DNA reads TGTGCCTGGGGGGGACATGTAAATTCACCCCTCCACTTT. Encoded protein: CAWGGHVNSPLHF.

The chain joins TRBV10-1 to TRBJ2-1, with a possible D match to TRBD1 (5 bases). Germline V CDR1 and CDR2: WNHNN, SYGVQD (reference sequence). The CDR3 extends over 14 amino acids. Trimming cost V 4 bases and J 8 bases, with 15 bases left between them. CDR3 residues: CASSARLWGDEQFF. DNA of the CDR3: TGCGCCAGCAGTGCGAGACTCTGGGGCGATGAGCAGTTCTTC.

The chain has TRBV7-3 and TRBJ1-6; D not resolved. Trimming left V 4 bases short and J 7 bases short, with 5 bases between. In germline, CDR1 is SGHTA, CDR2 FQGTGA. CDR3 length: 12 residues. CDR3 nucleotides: TGTGCCAGCAGCTCGGGGAATTCACCCCTCCACTTT. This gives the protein CASSSGNSPLHF.

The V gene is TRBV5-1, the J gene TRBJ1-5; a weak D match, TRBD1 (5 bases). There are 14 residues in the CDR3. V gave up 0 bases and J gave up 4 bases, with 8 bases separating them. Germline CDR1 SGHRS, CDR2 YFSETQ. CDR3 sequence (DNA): TGCGCCAGCAGCTTGGCTGGGGGGAATCAGCCCCAGCATTTT. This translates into CASSLAGGNQPQHF.

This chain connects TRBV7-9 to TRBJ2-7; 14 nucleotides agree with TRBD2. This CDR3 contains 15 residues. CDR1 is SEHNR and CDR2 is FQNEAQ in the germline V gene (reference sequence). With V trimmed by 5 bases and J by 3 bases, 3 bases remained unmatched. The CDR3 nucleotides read TGTGCCAGCAGCGGACTAGCGGGAGGTCGCTACGAGCAGTACTTC. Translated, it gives CASSGLAGGRYEQYF.

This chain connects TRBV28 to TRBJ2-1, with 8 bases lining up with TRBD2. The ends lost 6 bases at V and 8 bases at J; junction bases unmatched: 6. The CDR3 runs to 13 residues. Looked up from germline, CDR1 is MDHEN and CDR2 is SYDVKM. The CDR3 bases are TGTGCCAGCAGACCCAGCGGGAGCCATGAGCAGTTCTTC. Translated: CASRPSGSHEQFF.

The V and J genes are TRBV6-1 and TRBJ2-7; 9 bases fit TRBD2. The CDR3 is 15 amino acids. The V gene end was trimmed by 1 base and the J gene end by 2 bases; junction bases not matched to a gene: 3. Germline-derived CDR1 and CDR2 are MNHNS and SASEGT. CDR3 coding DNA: TGTGCCAGCAGTGAAGGGGGACTAGCCCCCTACGAGCAGTACTTC. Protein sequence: CASSEGGLAPYEQYF.